This T cell receptor (beta chain) was documented in a study of T-cell reconstitution after alpha-beta-depleted transplantation in children (dated by TCRdb to about 2016). About the investigation overall: T-cell immune reconstitution after TCRalphabeta/CD19-depleted allogeneic hematopoietic cell transplantation in children was quantitatively tracked in the study by means of TCR repertoire profiling. What the work shows at the level of the full study, not this receptor alone: The apparently early alphabetaT-cell count recovery about two months after transplant was reportedly dependent on only several hundred rapidly expanded clones derived from non-depleted graft cells. The frequencies of hyperexpanded clones fell over the following months, and after one year, T-cell counts and TCRbeta diversity were mostly attributed to newly produced T cells. The high TCRbeta diversity at day 60 in some patients was ascribed to recipient T cells and intrathymic progenitors that had survived conditioning.

Measured from the cysteine to the phenylalanine, the CDR3 is 15 residues long. The read is trimmed to its CDR3 DNA, 45 bases read in frame from base 1. The germline V gene (reference sequence) gives CDR1 as MNHEY and CDR2 as SMNVEV. After removal of 7 bases from V and 2 bases from J, the junction retains 7 bases not matched to a gene. The receptor library was made with PCR. Instrument used: Illumina HiSeq 2500. TCR libraries were prepared with molecular barcoding, using unique molecular identifiers to normalize TCRbeta repertoire quantification. TCRdb itself trimmed the public reads at Q25 with fastp, ran MiXCR and retained productive beta chains. All rows with the same CDR3 protein become a single entry with the most common DNA and genes. Within this sample are approximately 300,000 distinct CDR3 sequences, with around 7.1% of them counted one time only. The ten largest clonotypes hold about 9.3% of the sample.

The meaning of the sample's treatment or condition label: allogeneic hematopoietic cell transplantation with graft depleted of TCRalphabeta T cells and CD19 B cells. Transplant recipients were children who received TCRalphabeta/CD19-depleted allogeneic hematopoietic cell grafts. This clonotype was picked up many times. It lacks a known antigen. There are no base qualities to consult, and no much larger clone falls within one base. This TCR derives from a female patient between 2 and 15 years old who had a stem cell transplant for Fanconi anemia, so the T cells may come from the graft donor. Material: peripheral blood, obtained 360 days after TCRalphabeta/CD19-depleted stem cell transplant. The receptor chain draws on TRBV27 and TRBJ2-3; 9 of the junction bases match TRBD2. This receptor has the CDR3 CASNILAGYTDTQYF. The DNA reads TGTGCCAGCAACATCCTAGCGGGGTACACAGATACGCAGTATTTT.